This is a list of T cell receptor beta chains from one sample in a study of neoadjuvant nivolumab and ipilimumab in lung cancer. Profiled with immunoSEQ multiplex PCR; TCRdb holds only in-frame clones, not every one. The sample includes some 18,000 clones, roughly 77% of them seen just once. Sequenced material: tumor tissue, taken after neoadjuvant nivolumab, alone or with ipilimumab, at or shortly before surgery. These receptor sequences come from an adult with non-small cell lung cancer. CDR3s include the opening cysteine and the closing phenylalanine or tryptophan. D genes are given only for firm matches. Only part of the rows carry a size: once, few, many, or a class if the clone is expanded.

J gene,D gene,clone size,V gene,CDR3 protein,CDR3 DNA
TRBJ1-1,.,.,TRBV10-2,CASSESGGAWDTEAFF,TGCGCCAGCAGTGAGTCCGGAGGGGCCTGGGACACTGAAGCTTTCTTT
TRBJ2-7,.,.,TRBV9,CASSVGLGDPYEQYF,TGTGCCAGCAGCGTAGGCCTGGGAGACCCCTACGAGCAGTACTTC
TRBJ2-7,.,.,TRBV7-7,CASSSTPRGTSYEQYF,TGTGCCAGCAGCTCCACGCCCAGGGGCACCTCCTACGAGCAGTACTTC
TRBJ2-1,TRBD2,.,TRBV11-2,CASSLWGGPYNEQFF,TGTGCCAGCAGCTTATGGGGAGGGCCCTACAATGAGCAGTTCTTC
TRBJ2-3,.,.,TRBV7-2,CASSLGYRAGTDTQYF,TGTGCCAGCAGCTTAGGGTACAGGGCGGGAACAGATACGCAGTATTTT
TRBJ2-7,TRBD1,.,TRBV6-1,CASRGGTGFSYEQYF,TGTGCCAGCAGAGGGGGGACAGGTTTCTCCTACGAGCAGTACTTC
TRBJ1-2,.,.,TRBV11-2,CASSLGRAYGYTF,TGTGCCAGCAGCTTAGGACGGGCCTATGGCTACACCTTC
TRBJ1-5,TRBD1,.,TRBV19,CASSGADRGDYSNQPQHF,TGTGCCAGTAGTGGGGCGGACAGGGGCGACTATAGCAATCAGCCCCAGCATTTT
TRBJ2-7,.,.,TRBV7-2,CASSPRREQYF,TGTGCCAGCAGCCCGAGGAGGGAGCAGTACTTC
TRBJ1-1,.,.,TRBV5-1,CASSFGQGTNTEAFF,TGCGCCAGCAGCTTCGGCCAGGGGACGAACACTGAAGCTTTCTTT
TRBJ2-4,.,.,TRBV5-5,CASSRPRGPFKNIQYF,TGTGCCAGCAGCCGCCCCCGGGGCCCCTTCAAAAACATTCAGTACTTC
TRBJ1-2,.,.,TRBV19,CASSIGSGGYGYTF,TGTGCCAGTAGTATAGGCAGTGGAGGCTATGGCTACACCTTC
TRBJ1-4,.,.,TRBV5-1,CASRIGDNNEKLFF,TGCGCCAGCAGAATCGGGGACAATAATGAAAAACTGTTTTTT
TRBJ2-7,.,once,TRBV6-1,CASSERTIVPYEQYF,TGTGCCAGCAGTGAGAGAACAATTGTTCCCTACGAGCAGTACTTC
TRBJ2-5,.,.,TRBV7-2,CASSVQETQYF,TGTGCCAGCAGCGTACAAGAGACCCAGTACTTC
TRBJ1-5,.,.,TRBV6-1,CASSEGSNQPQHF,TGTGCCAGCAGTGAGGGGAGCAATCAGCCCCAGCATTTT
TRBJ2-2,.,few,TRBV28,CATEQNTGELFF,TGTGCCACCGAACAGAACACCGGGGAGCTGTTTTTT
TRBJ1-2,.,.,TRBV6-5,CASRGRRGGSGGYTF,TGTGCCAGCAGAGGGAGGCGAGGGGGGTCAGGTGGCTACACCTTC
TRBJ2-7,TRBD2,once,TRBV7-9,CASSPGTSGFEQYF,TGTGCCAGCAGCCCTGGGACTAGCGGGTTCGAGCAGTACTTC
TRBJ2-7,TRBD1,.,TRBV27,CASRGDSPYEQYF,TGTGCCAGCAGGGGGGACAGCCCCTACGAGCAGTACTTC
TRBJ1-2,TRBD1,.,TRBV29-1,CSVEGPQGTGGARSGGYTF,TGCAGCGTTGAAGGTCCCCAGGGGACAGGGGGCGCTAGGTCTGGGGGCTACACCTTC
TRBJ2-7,TRBD2,.,TRBV4-2,CASSPRYSGRNYEQYF,TGTGCCAGCAGCCCGCGATATAGCGGGAGAAACTACGAGCAGTACTTC
TRBJ1-1,.,.,TRBV7-8,CASSPEASLNTEAFF,TGTGCCAGCAGCCCCGAGGCCAGCCTGAACACTGAAGCTTTCTTT
TRBJ2-2,.,.,TRBV7-2,CASSYRETGELFF,TGTGCCAGCAGCTACAGGGAAACCGGGGAGCTGTTTTTT
TRBJ2-7,TRBD2,.,TRBV19,CASKKREGSYEQYF,TGTGCCAGTAAAAAGCGGGAGGGTTCCTACGAGCAGTACTTC
TRBJ1-1,.,.,TRBV29-1,CSVNSPNTEAFF,TGCAGCGTTAATTCGCCGAACACTGAAGCTTTCTTT
TRBJ1-1,.,once,TRBV30,CAWKKGPTNTEAFF,TGTGCCTGGAAGAAGGGACCGACGAACACTGAAGCTTTCTTT
TRBJ2-2,TRBD1,.,TRBV2,CASRGQSTGELFF,TGTGCCAGCCGGGGACAGTCAACCGGGGAGCTGTTTTTT
TRBJ2-3,TRBD2,.,TRBV7-2,CASSTGLAGNTQYF,TGTGCCAGCAGCACGGGACTAGCGGGAAATACGCAGTATTTT
TRBJ1-1,.,few,TRBV4-1,CASSQDMNTEAFF,TGTGCCAGCAGCCAAGACATGAACACTGAAGCTTTCTTT
TRBJ1-2,TRBD1,.,TRBV25-1,CASSESVGGTGGAGYTF,TGTGCCAGCAGTGAATCTGTAGGAGGTACAGGGGGTGCCGGCTACACCTTC
TRBJ2-5,TRBD2,.,TRBV15,CATSKGLAPQETQYF,TGTGCCACCAGCAAGGGACTAGCGCCACAAGAGACCCAGTACTTC
TRBJ2-2,TRBD2,.,TRBV5-4,CASSLKLAGNTGELFF,TGTGCCAGCAGCTTGAAACTAGCGGGGAACACCGGGGAGCTGTTTTTT
TRBJ1-4,.,.,TRBV6-1,CASLGMGEKLFF,TGTGCCAGCCTCGGGATGGGTGAAAAACTGTTTTTT
TRBJ1-1,.,.,TRBV18,CASSPPETRNTEAFF,TGTGCCAGCTCACCACCGGAAACAAGGAACACTGAAGCTTTCTTT
TRBJ1-2,.,.,TRBV5-4,CASSAWGRDYGYTF,TGTGCCAGCAGCGCCTGGGGCCGCGACTATGGCTACACCTTC
TRBJ1-4,.,few,TRBV15,CATSRPIVEKLFF,TGTGCCACCAGCAGACCGATAGTTGAAAAACTGTTTTTT
TRBJ1-2,.,.,TRBV18,CASSTSVFDGYTF,TGTGCCAGCTCAACTTCGGTGTTTGATGGCTACACCTTC
TRBJ1-2,TRBD1,.,TRBV9,CASSARTGNYGYTF,TGTGCCAGCAGCGCCAGGACAGGGAACTATGGCTACACCTTC
TRBJ2-1,TRBD2,once,TRBV10-3,CAISGWTSSYNEQFF,TGTGCCATCAGTGGGTGGACTAGCTCCTACAATGAGCAGTTCTTC
TRBJ1-2,.,.,TRBV6-1,CASSEAHQGPSGYTF,TGTGCCAGCAGTGAAGCCCATCAGGGGCCCTCTGGCTACACCTTC
TRBJ1-5,.,medium-sized,TRBV7-8,CASSLTRDQPQHF,TGTGCCAGCAGCTTAACGAGGGATCAGCCCCAGCATTTT
TRBJ1-2,.,.,TRBV25-1,CARWTDSTLAGDYTF,TGTGCCAGGTGGACCGATTCGACCCTCGCGGGAGACTACACCTTC
TRBJ1-1,.,.,TRBV6-5,CASRSGQSNTEAFF,TGTGCCAGCAGGTCCGGACAATCGAACACTGAAGCTTTCTTT
TRBJ2-1,TRBD2,.,TRBV28,CASSLGTSGSSEQFF,TGTGCCAGCAGTTTAGGGACTAGCGGGAGCAGTGAGCAGTTCTTC